This T cell receptor (beta chain) was found in a study of siplizumab effects on memory and regulatory T cells. Broader study findings: Mappable CD4+ clones that were alloreactive averaged 68.8% Treg-derived with siplizumab versus approximately 25% in controls. A naive or memory phenotype could not be assigned to roughly 80-97% of the proliferating CD4+ or CD8+ clones. Siplizumab significantly reduced alloreactive sequences traceable to unstimulated CD4+ memory cells.

This CDR3 comprises 15 residues. Germline-derived CDR1 and CDR2 are SSHAT and FNYEAQ (reference sequence). Each sample contributed around 10^5 TCR templates to the assay. The protocol was immunoSEQ multiplex PCR, while the TCRdb copy is restricted to in-frame clones and leaves out a portion. The table shows more than 85,000 clones, with roughly 91% occurring only once. A word on this clone: Antigen unknown. One end of the junction does not line up with germline, which may come from a read error.

This chain links TRBV7-7 with TRBJ1-6; 8 bases agree with TRBD1. Sequencing was carried out using CD4+ T cells sorted from blood. This TCR was recovered from a human donor in good health. CDR3 protein: CASSFRTGLSSPLHF. DNA for the CDR3: TGTGCTAGCAGTTTCAGGACAGGGTTGAGTTCACCCCTCCACTTT.